This TCR beta chain was sequenced for a study of metastatic and nonmetastatic thyroid tumors. Among the patients, none had received any treatment before thyroid surgery. This clone was detected only a few times. The authors' processing: What underpinned the distant-metastasis classifier for papillary thyroid cancer was the set of CDR3 differences across clinicopathological groups. Through MiXCR, TCRdb re-clonotyped the PCR reads. V and J calls and clone size were set by TCRdb, not the authors. The sample has approximately 40,000 clones, approximately 28% seen once. The CDR3 spans 13 residues. The V end lost 5 bases, the J end lost 7 bases, and 12 bases lay between the germline ends. Germline V gene lookup returns CDR1 SGHAT and CDR2 FQNNGV.

This receptor was identified in a male donor with papillary thyroid cancer or a benign thyroid nodule (not recorded which). Some clones in this sample may be carry-over from other donors' samples. The chain has TRBV11-2 and TRBJ2-1; weak D call: TRBD1 (5 bases). The sequenced material came from blood. The CDR3 DNA sequence: TGTGCCAGCAGCCAATTGCAGGGAAATGAGCAGTTCTTC. Translating it yields CASSQLQGNEQFF.